This T cell receptor beta chain was captured in a study of shared clonotypes between healthy human individuals. Germline V CDR1 and CDR2: SGHAT, FQNNGV. The CDR3 covers 13 residues. V lost 3 bases, J lost 4 bases, and 9 bases lay in between. The study, taken as a whole, reports: Non-shared clonotypes displayed generation probabilities falling below those of clonotypes present in all four donors.

On this clone: Its target is not known.

Once extracted for a subset, genomic DNA was divided evenly among several immunoSEQ plates. The protocol was immunoSEQ multiplex PCR, while the TCRdb copy is restricted to in-frame clones and leaves out a portion. The sample consists of roughly 680,000 clones, roughly two thirds of them appearing once. The V and J genes are TRBV11-2 and TRBJ1-1, with D uncertain. Input material: memory CD4+ T cells sorted from blood. Regarding subset: CD45RA-negative fraction. This clonotype originated in a woman in her twenties or thirties in good health. The CDR3 spells CASSFEGTTEAFF. The CDR3 region has the DNA TGTGCCAGCAGCTTTGAGGGAACCACTGAAGCTTTCTTT.